The sequence of this T cell receptor (beta chain) was determined in a study of control samples from healthy donors and cancer patients. Here immunoSEQ multiplex PCR was the method, and the copy in TCRdb shows in-frame clones only, minus some. The profile covers about 110,000 clones, with around 87% appearing a single time and around 4% taken by the ten largest. This TCR derives from a woman aged 55-70 years with lung cancer. The sequenced sample consisted of PBMCs.

CDR3: CASSQVWRGTSGVNEQFF. For the CDR3, the DNA is TGTGCCAGCAGCCAAGTGTGGAGAGGGACTAGCGGGGTTAATGAGCAGTTCTTC. This sequence joins TRBV3-1 (or the pseudogene TRBV3-2) and TRBJ2-1; 13 bases agree with TRBD2. From germline, CDR1 is LGHDT and CDR2 YNNKEL (reference sequence). Losses at the gene ends were 1 base for V and 7 bases for J; bases not matched to a gene: 10. The CDR3 runs to 18 residues.